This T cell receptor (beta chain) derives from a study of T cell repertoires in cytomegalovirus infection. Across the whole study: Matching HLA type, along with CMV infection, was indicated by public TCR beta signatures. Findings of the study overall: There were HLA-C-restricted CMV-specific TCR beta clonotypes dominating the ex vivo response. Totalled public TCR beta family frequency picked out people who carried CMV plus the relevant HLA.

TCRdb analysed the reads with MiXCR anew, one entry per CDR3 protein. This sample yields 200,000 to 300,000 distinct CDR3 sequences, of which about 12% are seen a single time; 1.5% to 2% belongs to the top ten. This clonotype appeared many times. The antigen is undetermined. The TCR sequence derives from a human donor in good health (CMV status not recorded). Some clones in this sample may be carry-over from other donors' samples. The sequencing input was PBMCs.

CDR3 in DNA: TGTGCCACGCATAGCGGGAGGGTCACAGATACGCAGTATTTT. This gives the protein CATHSGRVTDTQYF. The chain couples TRBV19 to TRBJ2-3, with 11 nucleotides matching TRBD2. V lost 10 bases to trimming and J lost 2 bases; unmatched junction nucleotides: 5. The CDR3 is 14 residues long. Per the germline V gene, CDR1 is LNHDA and CDR2 is SQIVND (reference sequence).